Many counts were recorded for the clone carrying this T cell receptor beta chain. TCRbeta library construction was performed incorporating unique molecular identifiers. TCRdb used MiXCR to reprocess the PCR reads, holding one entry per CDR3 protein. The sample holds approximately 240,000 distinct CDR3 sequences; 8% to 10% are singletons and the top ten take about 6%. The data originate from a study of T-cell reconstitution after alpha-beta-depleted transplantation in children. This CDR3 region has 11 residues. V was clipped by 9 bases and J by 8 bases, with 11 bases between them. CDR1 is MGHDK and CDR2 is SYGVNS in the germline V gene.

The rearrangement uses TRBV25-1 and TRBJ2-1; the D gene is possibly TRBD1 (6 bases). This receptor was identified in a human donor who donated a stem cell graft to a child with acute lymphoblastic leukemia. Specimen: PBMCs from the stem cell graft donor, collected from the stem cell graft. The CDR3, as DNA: TGTGCCAGTAATGGGGGCCATGAGCAGTTCTTC. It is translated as CASNGGHEQFF. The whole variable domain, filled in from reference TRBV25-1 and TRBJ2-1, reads EADIYQTPRYLVIGTGKKITLECSQTMGHDKMYWYQQDPGMELHLIHYSYGVNSTEKGDLSSESTVSRIRTEHFPLTLESARPSHTSQYLCASNGGHEQFFGPGTRLTVL.